This T cell receptor (beta chain) originates from a study of T cells in Graves' hyperthyroidism and ophthalmopathy. Study-level points and caveats: Clonotypes that were expanded in thyroid above 0.001 mostly appeared in blood too.

Notes on this clonotype: What it binds is unknown.

Using RNA transcripts as the source, TCR beta CDR3 regions were amplified. A first-round RT-PCR of the TCR CDR3 used the HTBI primer set. TCRdb redid the calling of the multiplex PCR reads with MiXCR, one entry per CDR3 protein. This sample has 300,000 to 450,000 distinct CDR3 sequences; roughly 25% occur once, and the top ten carry over 70%. The CDR3 contains 16 residues. The trim removed 4 bases at V and 0 bases at J, leaving 5 bases unmatched. In germline, CDR1 is SEHNR, CDR2 FQNEAQ (reference sequence). The authors deemed Graves' hyperthyroidism stable absent ophthalmopathy progression within 18 months. Diagnostic assessment was based on clinical symptoms, serum thyroxine and TRAb, thyroid ultrasound and orbital computed tomography. The PBMCs were sourced from fresh peripheral blood (about 10 ml).

The specimen sequenced was blood. This TCR was sampled from a man in his forties or fifties with Graves' hyperthyroidism. This rearrangement joins TRBV7-9 to TRBJ2-5, with 10 bases aligning to TRBD2. CDR3 DNA sequence: TGTGCCAGCAGCTATCAACTAGCGGGGAACCAAGAGACCCAGTACTTC. Translation: CASSYQLAGNQETQYF. Full variable domain (missing parts from reference TRBV7-9 and TRBJ2-5): DTGVSQNPRHKITKRGQNVTFRCDPISEHNRLYWYRQTLGQGPEFLTYFQNEAQLEKSRLLSDRFSAERPKGSFSTLEIQRTEQGDSAMYLCASSYQLAGNQETQYFGPGTRLLVL.